This T cell receptor (beta chain) originates from a study of graft-versus-host responses after intestinal transplantation. Study details: Anti-thymocyte globulin served as induction for all recipients, who then took tacrolimus and steroids for about three years.

The assay was immunoSEQ multiplex PCR, and TCRdb's table has in-frame clones only and misses some. The table shows 20,000 to 25,000 clones, with 35% to 50% occurring only once. In its sample, this clone was seen a few times. The authors combined roughly 200,000 CFSE-labeled responder cells with roughly 200,000 irradiated, violet-dye-labeled stimulator cells in plates. The length of the CDR3 is 17 residues. Germline CDR1 and CDR2: ENHRY and SYGVKD. V was trimmed by 2 bases and J by 2 bases, leaving 19 bases between them. The chain recombines TRBV10-3 with TRBJ2-7; TRBD1 is a possible D gene (8 bases). This clonotype was obtained from a human patient who was an organ donor for intestinal transplantation. The material was alloreactive CD8+ T cells from a mixed lymphocyte reaction culture, obtained before transplantation. Subset noted: CFSE-low proliferating T cells sorted from roughly 6-day pre-transplant mixed lymphocyte reaction (GvH or HvG direction). The CDR3 region is CAISETGGGLLTYEQYF. In nucleotides, the CDR3 is TGTGCCATCAGTGAGACAGGGGGAGGGCTTTTAACCTACGAGCAGTACTTC.